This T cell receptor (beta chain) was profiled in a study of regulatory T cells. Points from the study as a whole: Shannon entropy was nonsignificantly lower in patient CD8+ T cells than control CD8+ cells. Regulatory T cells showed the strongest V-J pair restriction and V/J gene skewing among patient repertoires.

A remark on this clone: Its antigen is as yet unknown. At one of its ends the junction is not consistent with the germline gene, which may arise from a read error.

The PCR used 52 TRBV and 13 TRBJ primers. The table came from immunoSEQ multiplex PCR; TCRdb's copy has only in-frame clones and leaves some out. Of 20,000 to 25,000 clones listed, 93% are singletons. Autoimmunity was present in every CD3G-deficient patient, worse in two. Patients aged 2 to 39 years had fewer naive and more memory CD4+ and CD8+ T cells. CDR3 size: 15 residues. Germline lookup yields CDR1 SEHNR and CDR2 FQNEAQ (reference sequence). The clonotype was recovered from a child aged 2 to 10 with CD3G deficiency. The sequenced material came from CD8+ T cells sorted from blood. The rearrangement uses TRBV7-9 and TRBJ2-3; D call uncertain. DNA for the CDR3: TGTGCCAGCAGCTTAGGAAGCGCCCGCACAAATACGCAGTATTTT. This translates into CASSLGSARTNTQYF.